What follows are 11 T cell receptor beta chains derived from one specimen sequenced in a study of blood T cell repertoires in COVID-19. Repertoires were generated with immunoSEQ multiplex PCR, while TCRdb's copy carries only in-frame clones and drops some. The sample lists about 200,000 clones; 87% were seen once. The sequenced material came from peripheral blood. The origin of the receptors is a man aged 60-69 years with active or convalescent COVID-19.

The chain has TRBV4-2 and TRBJ2-2; D unresolved. The CDR3 covers 14 residues. Between the trimmed V and J ends, which lost 3 bases and 2 bases, there was a span of 7 bases. Germline V gene lookup returns CDR1 LGHNA and CDR2 YNFKEQ. The CDR3 sequence is CASSHELNTGELFF. Here the CDR3 DNA reads TGTGCCAGCAGCCACGAACTTAACACCGGGGAGCTGTTTTTT.

The chain is built from TRBV24-1 and TRBJ1-2; D remains unclear. The CDR3 length is 14 residues. Per germline, CDR1 KGHDR and CDR2 SFDVKD. Trimming left V 1 base short and J 2 bases short, with 7 bases between. This CDR3 reads CATSDFGVNYGYTF. DNA for the CDR3: TGTGCCACCAGTGATTTCGGGGTCAACTATGGCTACACCTTC.

The rearrangement joins TRBV5-1 to TRBJ2-3; no clear D. V lost 4 bases and J 1 base, leaving 7 bases between the germline ends. The germline gives CDR1 SGHRS, CDR2 YFSETQ. CDR3 length: 13 amino acids. Written as DNA, the CDR3 is TGCGCCAGCAGCGTTCCGGGCACAGATACGCAGTATTTT. This gives the protein CASSVPGTDTQYF.

The chain combines TRBV18 with TRBJ1-6; D may be TRBD1 (5 bases). Germline V CDR1 and CDR2: KGHSH, LQKENI. The CDR3 spans 15 residues. With 8 bases removed from V and 7 bases from J, the gap between germline ends came to 18 bases. The CDR3 loop is CASTGNWGVNSPLHF. Here the CDR3 DNA reads TGTGCCAGCACTGGCAATTGGGGGGTGAATTCACCCCTCCACTTT.

This chain joins TRBV7-6 and TRBJ1-6, with D perhaps TRBD1 (5 bases). Trimming removed 3 bases from V and 8 bases from J, with 8 bases in between. The CDR3 is made up of 13 amino acids. Germline CDR1 is SGHVS and CDR2 is FNYEAQ. The CDR3 sequence is CASSLQQDSPLHF. The DNA of the CDR3 is TGTGCCAGCAGCTTGCAACAGGATTCACCCCTCCACTTT.

This clone was counted between two and nine times. The chain recombines TRBV12-3 or TRBV12-4 with TRBJ1-3, with D perhaps TRBD1 (6 bases). The V end lost 11 bases, the J end lost 3 bases, and 14 bases lay between the germline ends. This CDR3 region has 13 residues. The CDR3 spells CAATGRNGNTIYF. CDR3 sequence (DNA): TGTGCCGCCACAGGGCGAAATGGAAACACCATATATTTT.

This chain joins TRBV4-1 and TRBJ2-7; D is uncertain. This CDR3 spans 15 amino acids. CDR1 is MGHRA, CDR2 YSYEKL, per germline. CDR3 sequence reads: CASSQALSWAPLLSV. The DNA of the CDR3 is TGCGCCAGCAGCCAAGCCTTGTCCTGGGCCCCCTTGCTTTCCGTC.

The rearrangement uses TRBV2 and TRBJ2-1; 15 nucleotides line up with TRBD2. CDR1 is SNHLY, CDR2 FYNNEI, per germline. CDR3 length equals 16 residues. V trimming: 6 bases; J trimming: 8 bases; junction bases outside the gene matches: 8. CDR3 nucleotides: TGTGCCAGCAGCCGCGGACTAGCGGGGGGGCAGGATGAGCAGTTCTTC. Amino acid sequence: CASSRGLAGGQDEQFF.

V usage is TRBV19 and J usage is TRBJ1-5; tentative D call: TRBD1 (5 bases). With 3 bases removed from V and 7 bases from J, the gap between germline ends came to 16 bases. The CDR3 consists of 15 residues. Germline V lookup: CDR1 LNHDA, CDR2 SQIVND (reference sequence). CDR3 residues: CASSISSMGLQPQHF. CDR3 nucleotides: TGTGCCAGTAGTATCTCCTCAATGGGGCTCCAGCCCCAGCATTTT.

The CDR3 nucleotides read TGTGCCAGCAGTGAATTCCGACAGGTATACAATGAGCAGTTCTTC. It is translated as CASSEFRQVYNEQFF. V and J are TRBV25-1 and TRBJ2-1; a weak D match, TRBD1 (6 bases). Trimming shortened V by 1 base and J by 4 bases, and 11 bases separated the two germline ends. The CDR3 sequence is 15 residues long. Germline loops: CDR1 MGHDK, CDR2 SYGVNS.

The CDR3 is CASSELFNEQFF. CDR3 DNA: TGTGCCAGCAGTGAACTATTCAATGAGCAGTTCTTC. This chain joins TRBV6-1 and TRBJ2-1; no reliable D call. This CDR3 has 12 amino acids. Trimming stripped 2 bases from V and 6 bases from J, with 5 bases between. The germline gives CDR1 MNHNS, CDR2 SASEGT.